The 2 T cell receptor beta chains given below trace back to one sample, sequenced in a study of shared clonotypes between healthy human individuals. Repertoires were generated with immunoSEQ multiplex PCR, while TCRdb's copy carries only in-frame clones and drops some. The sample yields about 1.5 million clones, nearly 99% seen once. Sequencing was performed on naive CD4+ T cells sorted from blood. Subset meaning: CD45RA+ positively selected. The receptors shown here come from a man younger than 40 in good health.

CDR3: CASSLDQVEFF. The CDR3 coding sequence is TGTGCCAGCAGCTTAGATCAGGTGGAGTTCTTC. This chain joins TRBV11-2 and TRBJ2-1; no definite D call. V gave up 0 bases and J gave up 14 bases, with 8 bases separating them. The CDR3 has 11 amino acids. The germline V gene has CDR1 SGHAT and CDR2 FQNNGV.

The chain employs TRBV7-2 and TRBJ1-4, with 8 positions matching TRBD1. Germline values: CDR1 SGHTA, CDR2 FQGNSA. Trimming took 6 bases from V and 8 from J; bases not matched to a gene: 8. The CDR3 has 14 residues. CDR3 amino acids: CASSAGGNEEKLFF. The CDR3 DNA reads TGTGCCAGCAGTGCAGGGGGCAACGAAGAAAAACTGTTTTTT.